This T cell receptor (beta chain) was sequenced during a study of OX40 agonist ivuxolimab in advanced cancers. The V and J ends lost 6 bases and 3 bases respectively, with 11 bases between them. Germline CDR1 MNHEY, CDR2 SVGAGI. The CDR3 covers 13 residues. Generated by immunoSEQ multiplex PCR, the TCRdb table keeps only in-frame clones and is missing some. This table holds about 62,000 clones, 70% to 90% found once. The origin of this receptor is an adult with an advanced solid tumor such as melanoma, head and neck, liver or kidney cancer. The rearrangement links TRBV6-5 to TRBJ1-1; the D is unclear. The specimen was CD4+ or CD8+ T cells sorted from blood, collected in a trial of the OX40 agonist ivuxolimab. The CDR3 DNA is TGTGCCAGCAGAATAAATTCGGACACTGAAGCTTTCTTT. Translation gives CASRINSDTEAFF.